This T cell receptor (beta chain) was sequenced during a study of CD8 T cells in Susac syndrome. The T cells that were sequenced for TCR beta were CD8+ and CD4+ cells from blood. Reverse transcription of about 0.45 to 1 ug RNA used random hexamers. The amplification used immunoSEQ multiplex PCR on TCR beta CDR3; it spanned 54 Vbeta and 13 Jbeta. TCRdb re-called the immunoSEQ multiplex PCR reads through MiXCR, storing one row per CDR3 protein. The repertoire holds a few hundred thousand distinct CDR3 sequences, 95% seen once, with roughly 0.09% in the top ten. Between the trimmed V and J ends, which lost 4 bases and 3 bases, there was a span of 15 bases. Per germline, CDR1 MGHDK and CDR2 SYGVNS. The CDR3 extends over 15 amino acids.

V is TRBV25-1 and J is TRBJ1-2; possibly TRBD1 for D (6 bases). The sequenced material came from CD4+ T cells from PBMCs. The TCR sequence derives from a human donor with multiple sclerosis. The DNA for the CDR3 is TGTGCCAGCAGTGGCCCGGCGGGGGCCGACTATGGCTACACCTTC. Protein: CASSGPAGADYGYTF.